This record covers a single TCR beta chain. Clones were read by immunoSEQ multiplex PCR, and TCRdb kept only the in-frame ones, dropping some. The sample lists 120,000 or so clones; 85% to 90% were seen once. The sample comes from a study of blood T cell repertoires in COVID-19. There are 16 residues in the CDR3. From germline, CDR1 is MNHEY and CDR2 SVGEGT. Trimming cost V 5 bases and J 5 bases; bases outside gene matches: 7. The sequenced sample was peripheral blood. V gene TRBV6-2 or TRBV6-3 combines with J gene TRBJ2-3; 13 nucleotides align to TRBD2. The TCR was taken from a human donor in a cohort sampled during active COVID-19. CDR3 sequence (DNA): TGTGCCAGCAGTACGTGGACTAGCGGGGGATTAGATACGCAGTATTTT. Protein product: CASSTWTSGGLDTQYF.